This T cell receptor (beta chain) appears in the sequencing data of a study of blood T cell repertoires in COVID-19. Cohort placement rested on clinical history that participants reported themselves. Two negative PCRs, clearance, or symptom resolution were required of recovered Cohort 3 donors. Germline V gives CDR1 MNHEY, CDR2 SVGAGI. Trimming cost V 0 bases and J 7 bases, with 10 bases left between them. The length of the CDR3 is 14 residues. Here immunoSEQ multiplex PCR was the method, and the copy in TCRdb shows in-frame clones only, minus some. The table shows roughly 330,000 clones, with 88% occurring only once.

Source material: PBMCs or T cells enriched from blood (not recorded which). The chain employs TRBV6-5 and TRBJ1-5; a weak D match, TRBD1 (5 bases). The TCR originated in a man aged 25-45 years who had recovered from COVID-19. CDR3 nucleotide sequence: TGTGCCAGCAGTTACTCGGGCGACAGCCAGCCCCAGCATTTT. It specifies CASSYSGDSQPQHF.